The 32 T cell receptor beta chains given below trace back to one sample, sequenced in a study of T cell responses to AZD1222 COVID-19 vaccine. Repertoires were generated with immunoSEQ multiplex PCR, while TCRdb's copy carries only in-frame clones and drops some. Here the sample spans fewer than 150,000 clones, over 75% being singletons. The material was peripheral blood, obtained on day 0 of AZD1222 vaccination. Source of these receptors: an adult in good health.

In DNA, the CDR3 is TGTGCCAGCAGACCGGCCCGACAGGGAATAACTGAAGCTTTCTTT. It is translated as CASRPARQGITEAFF. V is TRBV28 and J is TRBJ1-1; 7 positions match TRBD1. In germline, CDR1 is MDHEN, CDR2 SYDVKM. CDR3 size: 15 residues. V lost 6 bases to trimming and J lost 5 bases; unmatched junction nucleotides: 12. Full variable domain (outside the CDR3, taken from reference TRBV28 and TRBJ1-1): DVKVTQSSRYLVKRTGEKVFLECVQDMDHENMFWYRQDPGLGLRLIYFSYDVKMKEKGDIPEGYSVSREKKERFSLILESASTNQTSMYLCASRPARQGITEAFFGQGTRLTVV.

This chain uses TRBV5-5 with TRBJ1-1; D is unclear. In germline, CDR1 is SGHKS, CDR2 YYEKEE (reference sequence). The CDR3 spans 14 residues. V lost 0 bases to trimming and J lost 7 bases, with 13 bases between them. The CDR3 region is CASSLVGGFGEAFF. The CDR3 DNA reads as TGTGCCAGCAGCTTGGTAGGTGGCTTCGGTGAAGCTTTCTTT.

This clone showed up just once. In DNA form, the CDR3 reads TGTGCCAGCAGGGGGGACAGGAAGGCATATGGCTACACCTTC. Protein sequence: CASRGDRKAYGYTF. This chain links TRBV6-5 with TRBJ1-2; 8 bases fit TRBD1. Germline trimming cut 6 bases from V and 5 bases from J; bases unmatched to any gene: 8. This CDR3 spans 14 amino acids. The germline V gene encodes CDR1 MNHEY and CDR2 SVGAGI.

This clone came up once. In nucleotides, the CDR3 is TGTGCCAGCAGCTTAAATGAGGGCCCGAACACCGGGGAGCTGTTTTTT. The encoded protein is CASSLNEGPNTGELFF. The chain carries TRBV7-9 and TRBJ2-2; tentatively, D is TRBD2 (5 bases). V lost 2 bases, J lost 0 bases, and 10 bases lay in between. CDR3 length: 16 residues. Germline V lookup: CDR1 SEHNR, CDR2 FQNEAQ (reference sequence).

V and J are TRBV2 and TRBJ1-2; D is uncertain. Germline CDR1 is SNHLY and CDR2 is FYNNEI. The CDR3 is 13 amino acids. V dropped 4 bases and J dropped 4 bases, with 10 bases sitting between them. DNA of the CDR3: TGTGCCAGCAGTGTAGGCATTGCCTATGGCTACACCTTC. It specifies CASSVGIAYGYTF.

The gene calls are TRBV19 and TRBJ2-7; D is uncertain. The CDR3 consists of 15 residues. Per the germline V gene, CDR1 is LNHDA and CDR2 is SQIVND (reference sequence). Trimming removed 2 bases at V and 2 bases at J, with 13 bases between. CDR3 bases: TGTGCCAGTAGTATAAGTGTCGATCCCACCTACGAGCAGTACTTC. Translating it yields CASSISVDPTYEQYF. The complete variable domain, with remaining parts taken from reference TRBV19 and TRBJ2-7, reads DGGITQSPKYLFRKEGQNVTLSCEQNLNHDAMYWYRQDPGQGLRLIYYSQIVNDFQKGDIAEGYSVSREKKESFPLTVTSAQKNPTAFYLCASSISVDPTYEQYFGPGTRLTVT.

The count of this clone is one. V is TRBV4-1 and J is TRBJ1-1, with 8 bases that match TRBD1. Germline CDR1 MGHRA, CDR2 YSYEKL. V shed 4 bases and J 3 bases; nucleotides not matched to a gene: 10. This CDR3 contains 16 residues. CDR3 loop: CASSRFPGGADTEAFF. CDR3 sequence (DNA): TGCGCCAGCAGCCGATTTCCAGGGGGCGCCGACACTGAAGCTTTCTTT.

The CDR3 region has the DNA TGTGCCAGCAGCCAGTATAATCAGGACCCTAACACTGAAGCTTTCTTT. It yields the protein CASSQYNQDPNTEAFF. The V gene is TRBV14, the J gene TRBJ1-1; D remains ambiguous. The CDR3 spans 16 residues. Germline-derived CDR1 and CDR2 are SGHDN and FVKESK. V shed 3 bases and J shed 2 bases, with 16 bases lying between them.

This chain uses TRBV28 with TRBJ1-4; a possible D gene is TRBD1 (5 bases). With 5 bases removed from V and 5 bases from J, the gap between germline ends came to 15 bases. The germline V gene has CDR1 MDHEN and CDR2 SYDVKM. The CDR3 runs to 15 residues. The CDR3 is CASSRAGTGNEKLFF. CDR3 in DNA: TGTGCCAGCAGTCGCGCCGGGACGGGAAATGAAAAACTGTTTTTT.

The chain links TRBV4-2 to TRBJ1-4; D possibly corresponds to TRBD1 (5 bases). Trimming cost V 1 base and J 3 bases, with 9 bases left between them. Per the germline V gene, CDR1 is LGHNA and CDR2 is YNFKEQ. The CDR3 runs to 15 residues. The CDR3 DNA sequence: TGTGCCAGCAGCCAAGGGGGCACCTCTAATGAAAAACTGTTTTTT. Amino acids: CASSQGGTSNEKLFF.

This chain joins TRBV19 and TRBJ1-1; D remains ambiguous. The CDR3 runs 13 residues. V was trimmed by 6 bases and J by 3 bases, leaving 11 bases between them. CDR1 is LNHDA and CDR2 is SQIVND in the germline V gene (reference sequence). The CDR3 region is CASRDRAYTEAFF. As DNA, the CDR3 is TGTGCCAGTAGGGACCGGGCGTACACTGAAGCTTTCTTT.

This clone was detected once. The gene calls are TRBV27 and TRBJ2-2; D is undetermined. V was shortened by 2 bases and J by 4 bases, with 2 bases between the two germline ends. Germline lookup yields CDR1 MNHEY and CDR2 SMNVEV (reference sequence). This CDR3 has 12 amino acids. The CDR3 nucleotides are TGTGCCAGCAGTTTAGGCACCGGGGAGCTGTTTTTT. Protein product: CASSLGTGELFF.

The chain recombines TRBV4-1 with TRBJ1-2; D unclear. The germline V gene has CDR1 MGHRA and CDR2 YSYEKL. V was cut by 1 base and J by 4 bases, with 10 bases left in between. The CDR3 covers 14 residues. The CDR3 reads CASSQVAGSYGYTF. The CDR3 nucleotides read TGCGCCAGCAGCCAAGTTGCGGGCAGCTATGGCTACACCTTC.

The genes are TRBV30 and TRBJ1-5; D perhaps matches TRBD1 (6 bases). V lost 5 bases to trimming and J lost 2 bases, with 10 bases between them. CDR1 GTSNPN and CDR2 SVGIG come from the germline V gene (reference sequence). The CDR3 consists of 13 residues. This CDR3 reads CAWQQGGNQPQHF. The CDR3 nucleotides are TGTGCCTGGCAACAGGGCGGCAATCAGCCCCAGCATTTT.

The rearrangement joins TRBV2 to TRBJ1-5; 10 bases are a match to TRBD1. V was clipped by 6 bases and J by 7 bases; unmatched bases: 6. This CDR3 contains 14 residues. The germline V gene has CDR1 SNHLY and CDR2 FYNNEI. The CDR3: CASRVGQGGQPQHF. CDR3 coding DNA: TGTGCCAGCAGAGTCGGACAGGGGGGCCAGCCCCAGCATTTT.

This clone was counted once. This sequence joins TRBV7-8 and TRBJ1-5; 10 nucleotides align to TRBD1. V lost 1 base to trimming and J lost 7 bases; unmatched junction nucleotides: 4. Germline CDR1 is SGHVS and CDR2 is FQNEAQ. This CDR3 comprises 15 residues. CDR3 in DNA: TGTGCCAGCAGCTTAGGGGACAGGGGAAGCCAGCCCCAGCATTTT. This gives the protein CASSLGDRGSQPQHF.

This clone was observed once. This chain uses TRBV7-9 with TRBJ1-1; D is ambiguous. V dropped 2 bases and J dropped 6 bases, with 10 bases sitting between them. This CDR3 has 13 residues. Germline loops: CDR1 SEHNR, CDR2 FQNEAQ (reference sequence). CDR3 in DNA: TGTGCCAGCAGCTTATTAATACCGGCTGAAGCTTTCTTT. Amino acids: CASSLLIPAEAFF.

The V and J genes are TRBV5-6 and TRBJ1-1; 7 nucleotides agree with TRBD1. The CDR3 covers 14 residues. Per germline, CDR1 SGHDT and CDR2 YYEEEE. V shed 0 bases and J 4 bases; nucleotides not matched to a gene: 3. The CDR3 spells CASSLGQGSTEAFF. In DNA, the CDR3 is TGTGCCAGCAGCTTGGGACAGGGAAGCACTGAAGCTTTCTTT.

The chain is built from TRBV29-1 and TRBJ1-3, with TRBD1 identical over 10 bases. The CDR3 extends over 17 amino acids. V trimming: 5 bases; J trimming: 0 bases; junction bases outside the gene matches: 10. Germline CDR1 reads SQVTM; CDR2 reads ANQGSEA. The CDR3 reads CSVTGTGASPSGNTIYF. Written as DNA, the CDR3 is TGCAGCGTTACCGGGACAGGGGCCTCCCCCTCTGGAAACACCATATATTTT.

The chain links TRBV30 to TRBJ2-7; D is uncertain. Germline CDR1 is GTSNPN and CDR2 is SVGIG (reference sequence). This CDR3 has 13 amino acids. V was shortened by 0 bases and J by 4 bases, with 10 bases between the two germline ends. CDR3 sequence (DNA): TGTGCCTGGAGTGTTTCTCAATTGTACGAGCAGTACTTC. Protein product: CAWSVSQLYEQYF.

The table lists this clone with a count of one. The V call is TRBV27, the J call TRBJ2-2; D call uncertain. The V and J ends lost 1 base and 0 bases respectively, with 9 bases between them. The CDR3 sequence is 16 residues long. Germline CDR1 is MNHEY and CDR2 is SMNVEV (reference sequence). The CDR3 sequence: CASSLWGASNTGELFF. CDR3 nucleotide sequence: TGTGCCAGCAGTTTATGGGGTGCCTCGAACACCGGGGAGCTGTTTTTT.

This clone has just a few counts. The gene calls are TRBV27 and TRBJ1-1; D unresolved. Trimming left V 1 base short and J 0 bases short, with 15 bases between. Per the germline V gene, CDR1 is MNHEY and CDR2 is SMNVEV (reference sequence). The CDR3 sequence is 17 residues long. The CDR3 region is CASSLYGFGKMNTEAFF. Written as DNA, the CDR3 is TGTGCCAGCAGTTTATATGGCTTTGGGAAGATGAACACTGAAGCTTTCTTT.

This clone was found once. The gene calls are TRBV14 and TRBJ1-2; no definite D call. The length of the CDR3 is 16 residues. Germline V gene data show CDR1 as SGHDN and CDR2 as FVKESK. The germline V and J ends were trimmed by 1 base and 2 bases, with 14 bases remaining between them. The CDR3 DNA sequence: TGTGCCAGCAGCCAAGCTCACAGAGGTGGGAACTATGGCTACACCTTC. It translates to CASSQAHRGGNYGYTF. The full variable domain, with the rest looked up from reference TRBV14 and TRBJ1-2, is EAGVTQFPSHSVIEKGQTVTLRCDPISGHDNLYWYRRVMGKEIKFLLHFVKESKQDESGMPNNRFLAERTGGTYSTLKVQPAELEDSGVYFCASSQAHRGGNYGYTFGSGTRLTVV.

This rearrangement joins TRBV18 to TRBJ2-3, with TRBD2 matching 10 bases. This CDR3 has 15 amino acids. The V gene end was trimmed by 2 bases and the J gene end by 3 bases; junction bases not matched to a gene: 2. Germline CDR1 and CDR2: KGHSH and LQKENI. The CDR3 sequence: CASSPDSGGTDTQYF. The CDR3 nucleotides read TGTGCCAGCTCACCAGATAGCGGGGGGACAGATACGCAGTATTTT.

The chain carries TRBV19 and TRBJ1-2, with 7 bases matching TRBD1. Germline CDR1 is LNHDA and CDR2 is SQIVND (reference sequence). The J segment lost 1 base and the V segment lost 10 bases, leaving 12 bases of the junction unmatched. The CDR3 totals 15 residues. The CDR3 nucleotides are TGTGCCACCTCCGGGACAGCTAATATTAACTATGGCTACACCTTC. Translating gives CATSGTANINYGYTF.

As DNA, the CDR3 is TGTGCCAGCAGGAAAACTATGGACGGATATATGAGGGGCTACACCTTC. It encodes CASRKTMDGYMRGYTF. The chain couples TRBV13 to TRBJ1-2; D is unclear. CDR1 PRHDT and CDR2 FYEKMQ come from the germline V gene (reference sequence). This CDR3 is built from 16 residues. The V end was cut by 6 bases, the J end by 8 bases, with 25 bases between.

The V gene is TRBV19, the J gene TRBJ1-5; D perhaps matches TRBD1 (5 bases). CDR3 length: 14 residues. Between the trimmed V and J ends, which lost 3 bases and 9 bases, there was a span of 15 bases. Germline values: CDR1 LNHDA, CDR2 SQIVND (reference sequence). CDR3 sequence: CASSIEGARAPQHF. The CDR3 nucleotides read TGTGCCAGTAGTATCGAAGGGGCCCGGGCGCCCCAGCATTTT.

The chain links TRBV2 to TRBJ2-7, with 14 positions matching TRBD2. V trimming: 7 bases; J trimming: 9 bases; junction bases outside the gene matches: 11. This CDR3 comprises 15 residues. CDR1 SNHLY and CDR2 FYNNEI come from the germline V gene. The DNA of the CDR3 is TGTGCCAGCATTCCCCCGGGACTAGCGGGAGCTTCGCAGTACTTC. It translates to CASIPPGLAGASQYF.

This chain links TRBV5-1 with TRBJ2-2; D may be TRBD1 or TRBD2 (5 bases each). The length of the CDR3 is 15 residues. Trimming removed 0 bases from V and 6 bases from J, with 12 bases in between. In germline, CDR1 is SGHRS, CDR2 YFSETQ. In nucleotides, the CDR3 is TGCGCCAGCAGCTTGGAGGGGAGCAACGCCGGGGAGCTGTTTTTT. Its translation is CASSLEGSNAGELFF.

The J gene is TRBJ1-5, the V gene TRBV3-1 (or the pseudogene TRBV3-2); the D is unclear. Deletions cut 0 bases from V and 11 bases from J, with 14 bases between. Per germline, CDR1 LGHDT and CDR2 YNNKEL (reference sequence). The CDR3 has 14 amino acids. CDR3 nucleotides: TGTGCCAGCAGCCAAGATATGGCGGCCGGGGCCCAGCATTTT. Protein product: CASSQDMAAGAQHF.

The chain links TRBV6-5 to TRBJ1-1; unclear D gene. Per the germline V gene, CDR1 is MNHEY and CDR2 is SVGAGI. Between the trimmed V and J ends, which lost 6 bases and 0 bases, there was a span of 8 bases. The CDR3 runs to 13 residues. The CDR3 DNA reads TGTGCCAGCAGCAGACTGTTGAACACTGAAGCTTTCTTT. Its translation: CASSRLLNTEAFF.

This chain links TRBV5-4 with TRBJ1-3; a possible D gene is TRBD1 (6 bases). Germline assignment: CDR1 SGHNT and CDR2 YYREEE (reference sequence). The CDR3 consists of 17 residues. The V end was cut by 3 bases, the J end by 0 bases, with 16 bases between. CDR3 in DNA: TGTGCCAGCAGCTCAATACAGGGCTCCCACTCTGGAAACACCATATATTTT. This codes for CASSSIQGSHSGNTIYF.